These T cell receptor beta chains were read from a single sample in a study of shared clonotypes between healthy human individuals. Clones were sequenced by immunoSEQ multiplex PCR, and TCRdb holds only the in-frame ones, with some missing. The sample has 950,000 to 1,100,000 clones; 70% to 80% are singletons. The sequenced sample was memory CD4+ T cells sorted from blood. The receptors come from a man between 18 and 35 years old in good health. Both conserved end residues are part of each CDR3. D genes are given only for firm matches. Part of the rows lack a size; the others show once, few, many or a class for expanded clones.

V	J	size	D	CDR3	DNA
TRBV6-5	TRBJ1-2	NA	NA	CASSSPPTGGYTF	TGTGCCAGCAGTTCCCCCCCGACTGGTGGCTACACCTTC
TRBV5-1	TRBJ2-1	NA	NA	CASKVDRYNEQFF	TGCGCCAGCAAAGTCGACAGGTACAATGAGCAGTTCTTC
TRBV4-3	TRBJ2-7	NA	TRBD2	CASSQENSGLAGTYEQYF	TGCGCCAGCAGCCAAGAAAATTCAGGACTAGCGGGAACCTACGAGCAGTACTTC
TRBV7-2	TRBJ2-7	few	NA	CASSSRSWGEQYF	TGTGCCAGCAGCTCCCGGTCGTGGGGCGAGCAGTACTTC
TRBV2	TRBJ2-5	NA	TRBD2	CASSASGRYQETQYF	TGTGCCAGCAGTGCTAGCGGACGGTACCAAGAGACCCAGTACTTC
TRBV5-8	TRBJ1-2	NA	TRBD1	CASSPQGTGYTF	TGTGCCAGCAGCCCACAGGGGACGGGCTACACCTTC
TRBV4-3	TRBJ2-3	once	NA	CASSQGRDPGTDTQYF	TGCGCCAGCAGCCAAGGCCGGGACCCGGGAACAGATACGCAGTATTTT
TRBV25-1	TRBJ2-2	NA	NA	CASSNRATGELFF	TGTGCCAGCAGTAACCGGGCCACCGGGGAGCTGTTTTTT
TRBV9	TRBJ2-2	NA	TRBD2	CASSYSGGAGGPAGELFF	TGTGCCAGCAGCTACTCGGGGGGCGCGGGAGGGCCGGCCGGGGAGCTGTTTTTT
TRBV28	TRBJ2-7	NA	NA	CASRKMKQAIYEQYF	TGTGCCAGCAGGAAGATGAAACAGGCTATCTACGAGCAGTACTTC
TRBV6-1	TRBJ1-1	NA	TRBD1	CASNRGYTEAFF	TGTGCCAGCAACAGGGGTTACACTGAAGCTTTCTTT
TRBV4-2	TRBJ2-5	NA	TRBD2	CASSSGGAGSGDQYF	TGTGCCAGCAGCTCCGGGGGGGCGGGCTCAGGGGACCAGTACTTC
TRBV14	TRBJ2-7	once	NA	CASSQAFGRGRYEQYF	TGTGCCAGCAGCCAAGCATTTGGGAGGGGGCGGTACGAGCAGTACTTC
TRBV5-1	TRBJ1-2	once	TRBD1	CASSLGGQGSYGYTF	TGCGCCAGCAGCTTGGGGGGACAGGGGAGCTATGGCTACACCTTC
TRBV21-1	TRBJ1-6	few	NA	CASSSWTHTSSSPLHF	TGTGCCAGCAGCTCCTGGACACATACCTCCAGTTCACCCCTCCACTTT
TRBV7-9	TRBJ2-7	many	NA	CASSLDGSYEQYF	TGTGCCAGCAGCTTGGACGGGTCCTACGAGCAGTACTTC
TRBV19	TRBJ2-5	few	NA	CASSAGGTAKETQYF	TGTGCCAGTAGTGCAGGAGGGACGGCGAAGGAGACCCAGTACTTC
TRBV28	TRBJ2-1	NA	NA	CASSLTGPSYNEQFF	TGTGCCAGCAGCCTCACAGGACCCTCCTACAATGAGCAGTTCTTC
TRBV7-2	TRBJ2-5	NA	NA	CASSPQGRVGETQYF	TGTGCCAGCAGCCCCCAGGGCAGGGTGGGGGAGACCCAGTACTTC
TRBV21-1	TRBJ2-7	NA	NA	CASSLSAYYEQYF	TGTGCCAGCAGCCTGAGCGCCTACTACGAGCAGTACTTC
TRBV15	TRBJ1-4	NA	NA	CATSRSATNEKLFF	TGTGCCACCAGCAGGTCCGCAACTAATGAAAAACTGTTTTTT
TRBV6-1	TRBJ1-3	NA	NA	CASSEGPSSGNTIYF	TGTGCCAGCAGTGAAGGGCCGTCCTCTGGAAACACCATATATTTT
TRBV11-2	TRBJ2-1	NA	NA	CASSSRLDSSYNEQFF	TGTGCCAGCAGCTCCCGACTAGACAGCTCCTACAATGAGCAGTTCTTC
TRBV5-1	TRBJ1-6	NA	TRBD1	CASSFRDRENSPLHF	TGCGCCAGCAGCTTCCGGGACAGGGAAAACTCACCCCTCCACTTT
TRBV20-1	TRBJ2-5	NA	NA	CRVEGRETQYF	TGCAGGGTGGAGGGAAGAGAGACCCAGTACTTC
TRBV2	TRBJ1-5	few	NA	CASSGDSNQPQHF	TGTGCCAGTTCAGGGGATAGCAATCAGCCCCAGCATTTT
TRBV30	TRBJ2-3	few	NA	CAWTPSVRYFGDTQYF	TGTGCCTGGACCCCGTCGGTGCGATATTTTGGGGATACGCAGTATTTT
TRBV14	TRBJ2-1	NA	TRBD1	CASSHLSGQRYNEQFF	TGTGCCAGCAGCCATCTGTCGGGACAGCGATACAATGAGCAGTTCTTC
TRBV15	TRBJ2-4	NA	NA	CATSRGLAKNIQYF	TGTGCCACCAGCAGAGGATTAGCCAAAAACATTCAGTACTTC
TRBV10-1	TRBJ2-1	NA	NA	CASSERQGINLVNEQFF	TGCGCCAGCAGTGAACGGCAGGGAATTAATTTAGTAAATGAGCAGTTCTTC
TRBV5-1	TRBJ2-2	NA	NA	CASSTQGQNTGELFF	TGCGCCAGCAGCACCCAAGGACAGAACACCGGGGAGCTGTTTTTT
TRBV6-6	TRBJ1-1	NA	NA	CASRTQENTEAFF	TGTGCCAGCAGGACACAGGAAAACACTGAAGCTTTCTTT